This TCR beta chain was captured by sequencing in a study of lymphopenia after photon versus proton radiotherapy. General observations from the study: Larger post-nadir TCR diversity loss correlated inversely with survival in deceased patients.

Comment on this clone: Its antigen remains unidentified.

The table came from immunoSEQ multiplex PCR; TCRdb's copy has only in-frame clones and leaves some out. The table lists 30,000 to 40,000 clones, around 90% of them singletons. The clonotype was recovered from a man aged 60 to 75 with cholangiocarcinoma. Sample: peripheral blood, taken from a patient treated with photon-based radiotherapy.

In DNA form, the CDR3 reads TGTGCCAGCAGCGTACAGGGAATCGGAAACACCATATATTTT. Protein sequence: CASSVQGIGNTIYF. The J gene is TRBJ1-3, the V gene TRBV9, with a tentative D call TRBD1 (5 bases). The V end lost 1 base, the J end lost 4 bases, and 9 bases lay between the germline ends. The CDR3 consists of 14 residues. From germline, CDR1 is SGDLS and CDR2 YYNGEE.